This TCR beta chain emerged from a study of T cell responses to AZD1222 COVID-19 vaccine. This table comes from immunoSEQ multiplex PCR, and its TCRdb copy is limited to in-frame clones, with some not included. The repertoire includes 130,000 or so clones, 92% of them detected once, and approximately 3.7% sits in the top ten. Germline-derived CDR1 and CDR2 are SGHNT and YYREEE (reference sequence). The CDR3 spans 13 residues. V dropped 4 bases and J dropped 8 bases, with 15 bases sitting between them. Pooled in the analysis were second doses at about 4 or about 12 weeks. The clonotype comes from an adult who received the AZD1222 COVID-19 vaccine. The chain is built from TRBV5-4 and TRBJ1-2; D might be TRBD1 (6 bases). The specimen comprised peripheral blood, sampled 28 days after the second AZD1222 dose. The CDR3 sequence is CASSPQGREGYTF. CDR3 sequence (DNA): TGTGCCAGCAGCCCACAGGGAAGAGAAGGCTACACCTTC. The entire variable domain, with the rest obtained from reference TRBV5-4 and TRBJ1-2, is as follows: ETGVTQSPTHLIKTRGQQVTLRCSSQSGHNTVSWYQQALGQGPQFIFQYYREEENGRGNFPPRFSGLQFPNYSSELNVNALELDDSALYLCASSPQGREGYTFGSGTRLTVV.